A selection of T cell receptor beta chains follows, all from one sample in a study of shared clonotypes between healthy human individuals. TCRdb keeps only in-frame clones here, not all; method: immunoSEQ multiplex PCR. The sample lists about 2.4 million clones, roughly 93% seen once, with about 0.34% in the top ten. What was sequenced was naive CD4+ T cells from PBMCs. These receptors originate from a young man in good health. Some clones in this sample may be carry-over from other donors' samples. Each CDR3 is given with its conserved first and last residue. The order of the fields is clone size, V gene, J gene, D gene, CDR3 DNA, CDR3 protein. The D gene is left open where the match is weak. A clone size is listed for some rows: how often the clone was seen (once, few, many), or a class if it is expanded.

.	TRBV9	TRBJ2-1	.	TGTGCCAGCAGCGTAGGGGGCGAGGCGAGGAATGAGCAGTTCTTC	CASSVGGEARNEQFF
.	TRBV7-2	TRBJ2-2	.	TGTGCCAGCAGCTTAGCGGCCAGGGGCTTGGGGGAGCTGTTTTTT	CASSLAARGLGELFF
.	TRBV9	TRBJ2-2	.	TGTGCCAGCAGCGTAGTTGATAACACCGGGGAGCTGTTTTTT	CASSVVDNTGELFF
.	TRBV30	TRBJ2-2	.	TGTGCCCTCGGAGCTCCCGGGGAGCTGTTTTTT	CALGAPGELFF
.	TRBV6-1	TRBJ1-1	TRBD1	TGTGCCAGCCGGGACCGGGACAGGATTTCCACTGAAGCTTTCTTT	CASRDRDRISTEAFF
once	TRBV9	TRBJ2-1	.	TGTGCCAGCAGCGTAGGACGGAACAATGAGCAGTTCTTC	CASSVGRNNEQFF
once	TRBV29-1	TRBJ2-1	.	TGCAGCGTTGAAGGGTCCCCAGGGAATGAGCAGTTCTTC	CSVEGSPGNEQFF
.	TRBV11-2	TRBJ2-1	.	TGTGCCAGCAGCTTACGTGCTCCATTAATATACAATGAGCAGTTCTTC	CASSLRAPLIYNEQFF
.	TRBV14	TRBJ2-2	TRBD1	TGTGCCAGCAGCCAAGTCTGGGACAGGGGGCGAACCGGGGAGCTGTTTTTT	CASSQVWDRGRTGELFF
.	TRBV28	TRBJ2-1	TRBD2	TGTGCCAGCAACCGATTTCGACTAGCGGGAGCTAATGAGCAGTTCTTC	CASNRFRLAGANEQFF
.	TRBV6-6	TRBJ2-7	.	TGTGCCAGCAGTTACATGGCTGGTGGCGGCGAGCAGTACTTC	CASSYMAGGGEQYF
.	TRBV28	TRBJ2-7	TRBD1	TGTGCCAGCACCCCAGGGGGCCCCTACGAGCAGTACTTC	CASTPGGPYEQYF
.	TRBV19	TRBJ2-1	TRBD1	TGTGCCAGTAGTCGGACAGGGTTAAGGGGGGAGCAGTTCTTC	CASSRTGLRGEQFF
.	TRBV28	TRBJ2-6	TRBD1	TGTGCCAGCAGTTTGGGACAGGGGCTCTCTGGGGCCAACGTCCTGACTTTC	CASSLGQGLSGANVLTF
once	TRBV28	TRBJ2-1	.	TGTGCCAGCAGTTTATCCCTGGGCTCCGTTTGGAATGAGCAGTTCTTC	CASSLSLGSVWNEQFF
.	TRBV7-9	TRBJ1-1	.	TGTGCCAGCAGCTTAGGCGGGGAGGGGACTGAAGCTTTCTTT	CASSLGGEGTEAFF
.	TRBV6-1	TRBJ2-7	TRBD2	TGTGCCAGCAGGGGGGTAGCGGGTCCTAGCGAGCAGTACTTC	CASRGVAGPSEQYF
.	TRBV5-1	TRBJ2-1	.	TGCGCCAGCAGCTTGTCCGGGGAGCAGTTCTTC	CASSLSGEQFF
once	TRBV4-3	TRBJ2-7	TRBD2	TGCGCCAGCAGCCCGACGGGGGGGGGCGGCCCATACGAGCAGTACTTC	CASSPTGGGGPYEQYF
once	TRBV29-1	TRBJ2-3	TRBD2	TGCAGCGTTTTAGGACTAGCGGGGACTAGCACAGATACGCAGTATTTT	CSVLGLAGTSTDTQYF
.	TRBV5-1	TRBJ1-1	.	TGCGCCAGCAAGGGGGAAAATAGTGCGGAAGCTTTCTTT	CASKGENSAEAFF
.	TRBV28	TRBJ1-2	TRBD1	TGTGCCAGCAGTTTGCAATGGACAGGCGGAGGCTACACCTTC	CASSLQWTGGGYTF
.	TRBV30	TRBJ2-2	.	TGTGCCTGGAGTACGAGGGGGGTGAGAGCCGGGGAGCTGTTTTTT	CAWSTRGVRAGELFF
.	TRBV5-1	TRBJ2-5	.	TGCGCCAGCAGCTTGTACGGGGTCCAAGAGACCCAGTACTTC	CASSLYGVQETQYF
.	TRBV5-1	TRBJ2-1	TRBD2	TGCGCCAGCAGCTCCCTAGCGGACCACAATGAGCAGTTCTTC	CASSSLADHNEQFF
once	TRBV18	TRBJ2-7	.	TGTGCCAGCTCACCAGTTCTCCCGTCCACCTACGAGCAGTACTTC	CASSPVLPSTYEQYF
.	TRBV14	TRBJ2-1	.	TGTGCCAGCAGCCAACACCTAACTAAGGAGTTCTTC	CASSQHLTKEFF
.	TRBV19	TRBJ2-7	.	TGTGCCAGTAGTATTGCAGGGTCCACCTACGAGCAGTACTTC	CASSIAGSTYEQYF
.	TRBV5-6	TRBJ2-7	TRBD1	TGTGCCAGCAGCTTCCTAACAGGGGGCGCGGGGGAGCAGTACTTC	CASSFLTGGAGEQYF
.	TRBV9	TRBJ2-3	TRBD2	TGTGCCAGCAGTAACCGGGACGGGAGGGAAGGGGATACGCAGTATTTT	CASSNRDGREGDTQYF
once	TRBV6-5	TRBJ2-1	TRBD2	TGTGCCAGCAGCTCCGGGACTACCTTGGGGGGAGAGCAGTTCTTC	CASSSGTTLGGEQFF
.	TRBV19	TRBJ1-1	TRBD1	TGTGCCAGTAGGACACAGGGGTTGAACACTGAAGCTTTCTTT	CASRTQGLNTEAFF
.	TRBV28	TRBJ2-7	.	TGTGCCAGCAGGTCTGGCGAGCAGTACTTC	CASRSGEQYF
.	TRBV4-1	TRBJ2-5	TRBD1	TGCGCCAGCAGCCAAGGGGACAGGCAAGAGACCCAGTACTTC	CASSQGDRQETQYF
.	TRBV21-1	TRBJ2-1	.	TGTGCCAGCATCAAACCCCCCCGACTAGCGGGAGGGCGACAGTTCTTC	CASIKPPRLAGGRQFF
.	TRBV7-2	TRBJ2-5	.	TGTGCCAGCAGCTCCCGGTTAGGGGAGACCCAGTACTTC	CASSSRLGETQYF
.	TRBV7-2	TRBJ1-3	.	TGTGCCAGCAGCTTGGGAGGGGGTGGAAACACCATATATTTT	CASSLGGGGNTIYF
few	TRBV7-9	TRBJ2-2	.	TGTGCCAGCAGCTTAGTAGGCAGGGCGAACACCGGGGAGCTGTTTTTT	CASSLVGRANTGELFF
.	TRBV19	TRBJ2-7	.	TGTGCCAGTAGGGGGCTCGGGGCCGGTACCTACGAGCAGTACTTC	CASRGLGAGTYEQYF
.	TRBV7-9	TRBJ1-4	.	TGTGCCAGCAGCTTCAACAGTGCAACTAATGAAAAACTGTTTTTT	CASSFNSATNEKLFF
once	TRBV4-2	TRBJ2-1	.	TGTGCCAGCAGCCATGTGGGCCTCGACTACAATGAGCAGTTCTTC	CASSHVGLDYNEQFF
.	TRBV7-9	TRBJ2-3	TRBD2	TGTGCCAGCAGCTTTACTAGCGGGGGCATAGATACGCAGTATTTT	CASSFTSGGIDTQYF
.	TRBV19	TRBJ2-7	TRBD1	TGTGCCAGTACCCCCCGGGACAGGGCAGGCGAGCAGTACTTC	CASTPRDRAGEQYF
.	TRBV23-1	TRBJ1-1	.	TGCGCCAGCAGTCTCCCCTGGAGGGGTACTGAAGCTTTCTTT	CASSLPWRGTEAFF
.	TRBV6-6	TRBJ1-1	.	TGTGCCAGCAGTTACTCAGAGAACACTGAAGCTTTCTTT	CASSYSENTEAFF
.	TRBV28	TRBJ1-3	.	TGTGCCAGCAAGGTCTCTGGAAACACCATATATTTT	CASKVSGNTIYF
.	TRBV9	TRBJ2-3	.	TGTGCCAGCAGCGTAGGTACTAGGACCACCAGGAGGACAGATACGCAGTATTTT	CASSVGTRTTRRTDTQYF
.	TRBV6-1	TRBJ2-7	.	TGTGCCAGCAGTGAAAGGGGCGAGCCTTCCTACGAGCAGTACTTC	CASSERGEPSYEQYF
.	TRBV2	TRBJ1-5	.	TGTGCCAGCAGCTTTACCTACAATCAGCCCCAGCATTTT	CASSFTYNQPQHF
.	TRBV7-9	TRBJ1-1	TRBD1	TGTGCCAGCAGCACCTCCGGGACAGTGAACACTGAAGCTTTCTTT	CASSTSGTVNTEAFF
.	TRBV19	TRBJ2-1	.	TGTGCCAGTAGTATAGTGCAGGGGATTGTGGATGAGCAGTTCTTC	CASSIVQGIVDEQFF
.	TRBV9	TRBJ2-7	TRBD1	TGTGCCAGCAGCGTGGGGACAGCGAACTACGAGCAGTACTTC	CASSVGTANYEQYF
.	TRBV7-8	TRBJ2-1	.	TGTGCCAGCAGCTTTAGTATTATTGGGGGCGAGCAGTTCTTC	CASSFSIIGGEQFF
.	TRBV4-1	TRBJ2-2	.	TGCGCCAGCAGCCGGGGGGCCGGGGAGCTGTTTTTT	CASSRGAGELFF
.	TRBV5-1	TRBJ2-1	TRBD2	TGCGCCAGCAGCTTGGGAAGCGGGAGGGCCTACAATGAGCAGTTCTTC	CASSLGSGRAYNEQFF
.	TRBV19	TRBJ2-7	.	TGTGCCAGTAGCTATCGAGGACAGCCGGTTCCCTACGAGCAGTACTTC	CASSYRGQPVPYEQYF
.	TRBV11-2	TRBJ2-2	.	TGTGCCAGCAGCCTGAAGACAGAGACCGGGGAGCTGTTTTTT	CASSLKTETGELFF
once	TRBV5-5	TRBJ1-1	TRBD1	TGTGCCAGCAGCTTGAGGACAGGGGGCTATGGAACTGAAGCTTTCTTT	CASSLRTGGYGTEAFF
.	TRBV18	TRBJ2-1	.	TGTGCCAGCTCACCGGTAGGGGCGGATGAGCAGTTCTTC	CASSPVGADEQFF